Below are 9 T cell receptor beta chains sequenced from a single sample in a study of T cell changes during pregnancy in multiple sclerosis. Using immunoSEQ multiplex PCR, the repertoire was profiled, and TCRdb retains in-frame clones only, with some absent. The repertoire holds about 48,000 clones, with approximately 92% as singletons. The specimen was CD4+ T cells from peripheral blood mononuclear cells, collected in the second trimester of pregnancy. These receptor sequences come from a female donor in good health, enrolled as a control in a pregnancy study.

The chain has TRBV7-9 and TRBJ2-5, with D perhaps matching TRBD2 (5 bases). With 5 bases removed from V and 1 base from J, the gap between germline ends came to 14 bases. Germline CDR1 is SEHNR and CDR2 is FQNEAQ (reference sequence). This CDR3 has 15 amino acids. In DNA, the CDR3 is TGTGCCAGCAGCCAGGTCGGCGGGCTCCAAGAGACCCAGTACTTC. It encodes CASSQVGGLQETQYF.

The chain couples TRBV5-1 to TRBJ2-3, with 7 bases lining up with TRBD1. This CDR3 is 13 amino acids long. Trimming removed 4 bases from V and 4 bases from J; junction bases left unmatched: 3. From germline, CDR1 is SGHRS and CDR2 YFSETQ. This CDR3 reads CASSPDRPDTQYF. The CDR3 DNA reads TGCGCCAGCAGCCCGGACAGGCCAGATACGCAGTATTTT.

The V and J genes are TRBV4-1 and TRBJ2-2; D ambiguous. CDR1 is MGHRA and CDR2 is YSYEKL in the germline V gene. V was clipped by 4 bases and J by 0 bases, with 9 bases between them. This CDR3 spans 15 amino acids. CDR3 in DNA: TGCGCCAGCAGCCCCGTCCTCGCGAACACCGGGGAGCTGTTTTTT. Encoded protein: CASSPVLANTGELFF.

The chain joins TRBV19 to TRBJ1-4, with a weak D call TRBD1 (6 bases). Between the trimmed V and J ends, which lost 8 bases and 2 bases, there was a span of 9 bases. The length of the CDR3 is 13 residues. The germline V gene has CDR1 LNHDA and CDR2 SQIVND (reference sequence). DNA for the CDR3: TGTGCCAGTCTAGGACAGACTAATGAAAAACTGTTTTTT. It is translated as CASLGQTNEKLFF.

Only one count was recorded for this clone. The chain links TRBV2 to TRBJ2-6; 7 nucleotides agree with TRBD2. The V gene's germline CDR1 is SNHLY and CDR2 FYNNEI. V gave up 11 bases and J gave up 0 bases; unmatched junction bases: 4. The CDR3 runs 14 residues. As DNA, the CDR3 is TGTGCCTCAGCGGGGCACTCTGGGGCCAACGTCCTGACTTTC. Protein sequence: CASAGHSGANVLTF.

The chain is built from TRBV6-6 and TRBJ2-1; perhaps TRBD1 as D (6 bases). Per the germline V gene, CDR1 is MNHNY and CDR2 is SVGAGI (reference sequence). The CDR3 extends over 15 amino acids. Deletions cut 6 bases from V and 1 base from J, with 13 bases between. The DNA for the CDR3 is TGTGCCAGCAGCCTAGACAGGCTATCCTACAATGAGCAGTTCTTC. It specifies CASSLDRLSYNEQFF.

The gene calls are TRBV7-8 and TRBJ2-1, with D perhaps matching TRBD2 (5 bases). The CDR3 is made up of 13 amino acids. V gave up 1 base and J gave up 9 bases, with 10 bases separating them. Germline values: CDR1 SGHVS, CDR2 FQNEAQ. Written as DNA, the CDR3 is TGTGCCAGCAGCTTAGGGCTAGCATCTGAGCAGTTCTTC. This encodes CASSLGLASEQFF. Full variable domain (missing parts from reference TRBV7-8 and TRBJ2-1): GAGVSQSPRYKVAKRGQDVALRCDPISGHVSLFWYQQALGQGPEFLTYFQNEAQLDKSGLPSDRFFAERPEGSVSTLKIQRTQQEDSAVYLCASSLGLASEQFFGPGTRLTVL.

This clone was observed a single time. The gene calls are TRBV2 and TRBJ2-7; maybe TRBD2 (5 bases). CDR1 SNHLY and CDR2 FYNNEI come from the germline V gene. With 7 bases removed from V and 3 bases from J, the gap between germline ends came to 16 bases. This CDR3 is 14 amino acids long. The CDR3 DNA sequence: TGTGCCAGCACCTCCTTAAAGCGGAACTACGAGCAGTACTTC. Its protein product is CASTSLKRNYEQYF.

The CDR3 DNA reads as TGTGCCAGCAGGGACAGCAGCACAGATACGCAGTATTTT. Translation gives CASRDSSTDTQYF. This rearrangement joins TRBV28 to TRBJ2-3; tentative D call: TRBD1 (6 bases). Trimming left V 6 bases short and J 0 bases short, with 7 bases between. CDR1 is MDHEN and CDR2 is SYDVKM in the germline V gene. The CDR3 loop spans 13 amino acids. The full variable domain, in which reference TRBV28 and TRBJ2-3 provide the parts outside the CDR3, is DVKVTQSSRYLVKRTGEKVFLECVQDMDHENMFWYRQDPGLGLRLIYFSYDVKMKEKGDIPEGYSVSREKKERFSLILESASTNQTSMYLCASRDSSTDTQYFGPGTRLTVL.